The TCR beta chain described here comes from a study of graft-versus-host responses after intestinal transplantation. Study-wide context: Multivisceral, liver-intestinal, or isolated intestinal grafts were transplanted into recipients. Every one of the recipients received anti-thymocyte globulin induction and afterwards took tacrolimus and steroids for approximately three years.

The method was immunoSEQ multiplex PCR; TCRdb's version includes in-frame clones alone and lacks a portion of them. The repertoire has about 88,000 clones, under 95% of them found once; the top ten carry 0.35%. Of note for this clone: No antigen is known for it.

Looked up from germline, CDR1 is SGHTA and CDR2 is FQGTGA. CDR3 size: 16 residues. V gave up 5 bases and J gave up 1 base, with 16 bases separating them. Study outcomes and limitations: Circulating GvH clones peaking coincided with falling HvG clones soon after transplant. Marrow from the recipient contained GvH clones, some of which had appeared first in ileum or blood.

Here the sequenced sample was unstimulated CD4+ T cells sorted from spleen or lymph node cells, taken before transplant. The chain couples TRBV7-3 to TRBJ2-3, with TRBD2 as a possible D gene (6 bases). The clonotype comes from a human donor who was the organ donor for an intestinal transplant. CDR3 nucleotide sequence: TGTGCCAGCAGCCCCCAAGGCCCGGGGGGCACAGATACGCAGTATTTT. Residues: CASSPQGPGGTDTQYF.